This is a list of T cell receptor beta chains from one sample in a study of CD8 T cells in Susac syndrome. TCRdb reprocessed the immunoSEQ multiplex PCR reads via MiXCR and lists one record per CDR3 protein. The repertoire has roughly 180,000 distinct CDR3 sequences, about 95% of them found once; the top ten carry about 0.1%. The sample consisted of CD4+ T cells from PBMCs. These receptors came from a human donor in good health. Each CDR3 is given with its conserved first and last residue. The order of the fields is D gene, J gene, clone size, V gene, CDR3 DNA, CDR3 protein. The D gene is left open where the match is weak. Rows give clone size only sometimes, using once, few, many, or a class for an expanded clone.

NA TRBJ2-3 NA TRBV20-1 TGCAGTGCTGGGACTTACGGGGATACGCAGTATTTT CSAGTYGDTQYF
NA TRBJ2-3 NA TRBV30 TGTGCCTGGAGTGTCGGCTTACTCACAGATACGCAGTATTTT CAWSVGLLTDTQYF
NA TRBJ2-1 NA TRBV20-1 TGCAGTGCTTGGGGAAGAGGGAATGAGCAGTTCTTC CSAWGRGNEQFF
NA TRBJ2-5 NA TRBV20-1 TGCAGTGCTAGAGCGATTGCGGGTGGGACCCAGTACTTC CSARAIAGGTQYF
NA TRBJ2-2 NA TRBV29-1 TGCAGCGTTGGCAGTGGGGTAAACACCGGGGAGCTGTTTTTT CSVGSGVNTGELFF
TRBD2 TRBJ2-1 NA TRBV20-1 TGCAGTGCTAGAGATGATAGCGGGGGGGATGAGCAGTTCTTC CSARDDSGGDEQFF
NA TRBJ1-1 NA TRBV29-1 TGCAGCGTTGTTACAGGACCCATGAACACTGAAGCTTTCTTT CSVVTGPMNTEAFF
NA TRBJ2-7 once TRBV9 TGTGCCAGCAGCATTGCCGGGACCGGCACCGAGCAGTACTTC CASSIAGTGTEQYF
TRBD1 TRBJ2-2 NA TRBV12-3/TRBV12-4 TGTGCCAGCAGGGGGACAGCGAACACCGGGGAGCTGTTTTTT CASRGTANTGELFF
TRBD1 TRBJ1-1 NA TRBV14 TGTGCCAGCAGCCCCCTGGACAGGGGAGGTATGAACACTGAAGCTTTCTTT CASSPLDRGGMNTEAFF
TRBD1 TRBJ2-7 NA TRBV29-1 TGCAGCGTGTCGGACAGGGCCGCCTACGAGCAGTACTTC CSVSDRAAYEQYF
NA TRBJ2-6 NA TRBV7-8 TGTGCCAGCAGCCTTACGGCCGGCTCTGGGGCCAACGTCCTGACTTTC CASSLTAGSGANVLTF
TRBD1 TRBJ2-3 NA TRBV28 TGTGCCAGCAGTGGGACAGGGAGGGACACTCATACGCAGTATTTT CASSGTGRDTHTQYF
NA TRBJ1-6 NA TRBV20-1 TGCAGTGCTAGGGCATTGACGAGTAATTCACCCCTCCACTTT CSARALTSNSPLHF
NA TRBJ1-1 NA TRBV7-2 TGTGCCAGCAGCCCCACGTTCACTGAAGCTTTCTTT CASSPTFTEAFF
NA TRBJ2-6 NA TRBV9 TGTGCCAGCAGCCGTCAAACGGGGGGGGCCAACGTCCTGACTTTC CASSRQTGGANVLTF
TRBD1 TRBJ1-1 NA TRBV29-1 TGCAGCGTTGAATGGGGTGTGAGACAGGGGGCCTACACTGAAGCTTTCTTT CSVEWGVRQGAYTEAFF
NA TRBJ1-1 NA TRBV30 TGTGCCTGGAGTGTGGGGACACTGAACACTGAAGCTTTCTTT CAWSVGTLNTEAFF
NA TRBJ2-1 NA TRBV11-1 TGTGCCAGCAGCTCTTACCCCAACCAGGGACTCCACTACAATGAGCAGTTCTTC CASSSYPNQGLHYNEQFF
NA TRBJ2-5 NA TRBV5-4 TGTGCCAGCAGCCCCGACGGTCTCGGGACCCAGTACTTC CASSPDGLGTQYF
NA TRBJ2-2 NA TRBV7-2 TGTGCCAGCAGCCGCAGGGCTATTGAGGGACGGTCGACCGGGGAGCTGTTTTTT CASSRRAIEGRSTGELFF
TRBD2 TRBJ2-7 NA TRBV9 TGTGCCAGCAGCGCGAGCCCGGGAGGGACCTCCTACGAGCAGTACTTC CASSASPGGTSYEQYF
TRBD1 TRBJ2-7 once TRBV7-2 TGTGCCAGCAGCTTAGACCCAGGGGGCGCAGTTAGCGAGCAGTACTTC CASSLDPGGAVSEQYF
TRBD1 TRBJ1-1 NA TRBV6-5 TGTGCCAGCAGTTACTCTCCCAGGGGGCGAACTGAAGCTTTCTTT CASSYSPRGRTEAFF
NA TRBJ1-4 NA TRBV29-1 TGCAGCGTTGAGGTTATGGGGGGGACTAATGAAAAACTGTTTTTT CSVEVMGGTNEKLFF
TRBD1 TRBJ2-1 NA TRBV9 TGTGCCAGCAGCCCCCACAGGGGCGCGAATGAGCAGTTCTTC CASSPHRGANEQFF
NA TRBJ1-3 NA TRBV30 TGTGCCTGGACCCAGGGTTTTGGAAACACCATATATTTT CAWTQGFGNTIYF
TRBD2 TRBJ2-1 NA TRBV14 TGTGCCAGCAGCCACGCTACTAGCGTCAATGAGCAGTTCTTC CASSHATSVNEQFF
NA TRBJ1-1 NA TRBV30 TGTGCCCGGGGGGGTATGAACACTGAAGCTTTCTTT CARGGMNTEAFF
TRBD2 TRBJ2-7 NA TRBV7-2 TGTGCCAGCAGCTTAGAACGACTAGCGCCGCGTGGGGAGCAGTACTTC CASSLERLAPRGEQYF
NA TRBJ1-1 NA TRBV9 TGTGCCAGCAGCTCCGGGCAGGGGACTGAAGCTTTCTTT CASSSGQGTEAFF
NA TRBJ2-2 once TRBV29-1 TGCAGCGTTGACCTAGGTTCGACCACCGGGGAGCTGTTTTTT CSVDLGSTTGELFF
NA TRBJ2-7 NA TRBV29-1 TGCAGCGTTGAAGGTGGGAGCCCCCACGAGCAGTACTTC CSVEGGSPHEQYF
NA TRBJ2-5 NA TRBV28 TGTGCCAGCAGACTAAGCGAGACCCAGTACTTC CASRLSETQYF
NA TRBJ1-1 NA TRBV23-1 TGCGCCACCCGGGACTCTGAAGCTTTCTTT CATRDSEAFF
NA TRBJ2-3 NA TRBV7-9 TGTGCCAGCAGCTTTGATCGAGGAGGGGGCACAGATACGCAGTATTTT CASSFDRGGGTDTQYF
NA TRBJ2-7 NA TRBV6-5 TGTGCCAGCAGTTACTCGAGCGCGACGAGCTCCTACGAGCAGTACTTC CASSYSSATSSYEQYF
TRBD1 TRBJ1-2 NA TRBV7-9 TGTGCCAGCAGTGAGACAGGGGGCTTCGGCTACACCTTC CASSETGGFGYTF
TRBD1 TRBJ1-1 NA TRBV7-9 TGTGCCAGCAGCTTAGGTGTGACAGGGGGAAGGACTGAAGCTTTCTTT CASSLGVTGGRTEAFF
NA TRBJ2-1 NA TRBV28 TGTGCCAGCAGTTTATCCCGGGGCTCTTACAATGAGCAGTTCTTC CASSLSRGSYNEQFF
NA TRBJ2-7 NA TRBV7-2 TGTGCCAGCAGCTTAGCGCTGGGTTACGAGCAGTACTTC CASSLALGYEQYF
NA TRBJ2-4 NA TRBV25-1 TGTGCCAGCAGTCCCTGGGGGGCCAAAAACATTCAGTACTTC CASSPWGAKNIQYF